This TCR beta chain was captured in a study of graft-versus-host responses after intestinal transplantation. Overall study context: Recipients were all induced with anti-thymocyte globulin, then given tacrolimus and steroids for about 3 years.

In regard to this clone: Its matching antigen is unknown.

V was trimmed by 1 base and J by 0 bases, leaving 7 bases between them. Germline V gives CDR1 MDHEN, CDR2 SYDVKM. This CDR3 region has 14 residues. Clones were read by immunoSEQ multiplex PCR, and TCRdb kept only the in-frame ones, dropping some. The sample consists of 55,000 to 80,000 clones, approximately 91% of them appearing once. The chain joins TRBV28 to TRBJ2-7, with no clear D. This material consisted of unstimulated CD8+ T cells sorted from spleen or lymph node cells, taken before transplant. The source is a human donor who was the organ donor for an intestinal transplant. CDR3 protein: CASSLYSSSYEQYF. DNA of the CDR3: TGTGCCAGCAGTTTATACAGTAGCTCCTACGAGCAGTACTTC.